This T cell receptor beta chain was sequenced in a study of blood T cell repertoires in COVID-19. Study-wide context: From the United States, Italy and Spain came samples of acute and convalescent COVID-19.

Seattle enrolled patients during active infection and tracked them longitudinally. The CDR3 sequence is 18 residues long. As originally analysed: Cell counts per sample came from amplifying reference gene primers. Data came from immunoSEQ multiplex PCR; TCRdb stores just in-frame clones and leaves some out. D and trimming come from the DNA, and the V and J calls and clone size come from that table. The sample lists about 420,000 clones, about 90% occurring once. Input material: peripheral blood. The genes are TRBV12-2 and TRBJ1-3; TRBD1, the D gene given by the table, was not confirmed from the DNA. TRBV12-2 corresponds to a pseudogene. The source is a man aged 18 to 29 with COVID-19, enrolled during active disease. The CDR3 DNA reads as TGTGCAAGTCGCGGACCGGGACAGGGGGCTCGGGTTGTGTGCACCATATATTTT. Translated: CASRGPGQGARVVCTIYF.